The 31 T cell receptor beta chains reported below all come from one sample, sequenced in a study of T cells in Graves' hyperthyroidism and ophthalmopathy. TCR beta CDR3 region amplification was performed from RNA transcripts. When the TCR CDR3 underwent first-round RT-PCR, the HTBI primer set was used. TCRdb reprocessed the multiplex PCR reads via MiXCR and lists one record per CDR3 protein. The profile shows 530,000 or so distinct CDR3 sequences, roughly 18% of them singletons. What was sequenced was blood. Source of these receptors: a woman between 18 and 29 years old with Graves' ophthalmopathy.

Many counts were recorded for this clonotype. The chain couples TRBV14 to TRBJ2-1, with 7 bases matching TRBD2. The CDR3 covers 19 residues. The V and J ends lost 0 bases and 3 bases, in that order; junction bases with no gene match: 14. CDR1 is SGHDN and CDR2 is FVKESK in the germline V gene. Here the CDR3 reads CASSQDWVGGGRNYNEQFF. The CDR3 coding sequence is TGTGCCAGCAGCCAAGATTGGGTTGGGGGGGGGAGGAACTACAATGAGCAGTTCTTC.

As concerns this clonotype: Since a much larger clone is just one base distant, this may be a read error. The V call is TRBV20-1, the J call TRBJ2-1; TRBD2 matches 13 bases. Germline V gene sequence: CDR1 DFQATT, CDR2 SNEGSKA (reference sequence). The CDR3 is 16 amino acids. The CDR3, as DNA: TGCAGTGCTTCGAACCCTGGACTAGCGGGGGACAATGAGCGGTTCTTC. Translating it yields CSASNPGLAGDNERFF.

V usage is TRBV10-3 and J usage is TRBJ2-7, with 8 bases identical to TRBD2. Germline trimming cut 10 bases from V and 1 base from J; bases unmatched to any gene: 9. The CDR3 covers 14 residues. CDR1 is ENHRY and CDR2 is SYGVKD in the germline V gene. The chain's CDR3 is CATYRGLGSYEQYF. As DNA, the CDR3 is TGTGCCACCTATAGGGGACTAGGGTCCTACGAGCAGTACTTC.

In this sample, this clonotype turned up many times. V is TRBV30 and J is TRBJ1-1, with D possibly matching TRBD1 (5 bases). Germline V gene sequence: CDR1 GTSNPN, CDR2 SVGIG (reference sequence). V lost 8 bases to trimming and J lost 5 bases, with 9 bases between them. This CDR3 is built from 10 residues. This CDR3 reads CAGGVTEAFF. The CDR3 DNA is TGTGCCGGGGGGGTGACTGAAGCTTTCTTT.

This clonotype was seen repeatedly, ten times or more. This chain uses TRBV30 with TRBJ2-1; TRBD2 might be the D (6 bases). Germline-derived CDR1 and CDR2 are GTSNPN and SVGIG (reference sequence). There are 15 residues in the CDR3. V was shortened by 0 bases and J by 3 bases, with 12 bases between the two germline ends. The CDR3 loop is CAWSVGVEGYNEQFF. CDR3 nucleotide sequence: TGTGCCTGGAGTGTAGGTGTGGAGGGCTACAATGAGCAGTTCTTC.

This clonotype showed up many times. The chain combines TRBV4-2 with TRBJ2-5, with TRBD2 identical over 8 bases. The CDR3 consists of 15 residues. The germline V gene has CDR1 LGHNA and CDR2 YNFKEQ. V lost 4 bases to trimming and J lost 3 bases; unmatched junction nucleotides: 7. Here the CDR3 DNA reads TGTGCCAGCAGCCTTCGACTAGCGCACGAAGAGACCCAGTACTTC. It codes for CASSLRLAHEETQYF.

The rearrangement links TRBV3-1 to TRBJ1-2, with D perhaps matching TRBD1 (6 bases). This CDR3 comprises 14 residues. V was cut by 0 bases and J by 7 bases, with 12 bases left in between. The germline CDR1 and CDR2 sequences are LGHDT and YNNKEL (reference sequence). The CDR3 nucleotides are TGTGCCAGCAGCCAAGAGGGGGGCGGTGGTGGCTACACCTTC. The encoded protein is CASSQEGGGGGYTF.

In its sample, this clonotype was seen many times. The J gene is TRBJ1-4, the V gene TRBV7-9; TRBD1 matches 8 bases. The CDR3 is 17 amino acids. Looked up from germline, CDR1 is SEHNR and CDR2 is FQNEAQ (reference sequence). Unmatched junction bases numbered 11, after V lost 5 bases and J lost 3 bases. Here the CDR3 reads CASSPGDRGRANEKLFF. The CDR3 bases are TGTGCCAGCAGCCCCGGCGACAGGGGAAGAGCTAATGAAAAACTGTTTTTT. Full variable domain (missing parts from reference TRBV7-9 and TRBJ1-4): DTGVSQNPRHKITKRGQNVTFRCDPISEHNRLYWYRQTLGQGPEFLTYFQNEAQLEKSRLLSDRFSAERPKGSFSTLEIQRTEQGDSAMYLCASSPGDRGRANEKLFFGSGTQLSVL.

This clonotype was recorded at least ten times. This rearrangement joins TRBV7-2 to TRBJ2-1; D could derive from TRBD1 or TRBD2 (5 bases each). CDR3 length: 21 residues. Between the trimmed V and J ends, which lost 5 bases and 5 bases, there was a span of 34 bases. In germline, CDR1 is SGHTA, CDR2 FQGNSA. The CDR3 DNA sequence: TGTGCCAGCAGCCATGTAGAGACGGGACCACGGTTTATCCCCATTAACAATGAGCAGTTCTTC. Its translation: CASSHVETGPRFIPINNEQFF.

This clonotype was observed at least ten times. This sequence joins TRBV5-1 and TRBJ1-2; D perhaps matches TRBD1 (5 bases). V was clipped by 0 bases and J by 4 bases, with 13 bases between them. The CDR3 is 15 residues long. Germline CDR1 reads SGHRS; CDR2 reads YFSETQ. CDR3 sequence: CASSLGQGRAYGYTF. As DNA, the CDR3 is TGCGCCAGCAGCTTGGGGCAGGGTCGGGCCTATGGCTACACCTTC.

Ten or more counts support this clonotype. Here the CDR3 reads CASRAGGPVGEQYF. Written as DNA, the CDR3 is TGTGCCAGTAGAGCGGGAGGGCCTGTTGGCGAGCAGTACTTC. The rearrangement joins TRBV27 to TRBJ2-7; TRBD2 matches at 10 bases. Germline V CDR1 and CDR2: MNHEY, SMNVEV (reference sequence). CDR3 length: 14 residues. J lost 6 bases, V lost 9 bases, and 11 bases had no gene match.

The V gene is TRBV27, the J gene TRBJ2-1, with a weak D call TRBD2 (5 bases). In germline, CDR1 is MNHEY, CDR2 SMNVEV (reference sequence). V gave up 4 bases and J gave up 4 bases, with 14 bases separating them. The CDR3 is 15 amino acids. In DNA form, the CDR3 reads TGTGCCAGCAGTTCCGGGGTCTCCTCATACAATGAGCAGTTCTTC. It specifies CASSSGVSSYNEQFF.

This clonotype was observed many times. The V call is TRBV12-3 or TRBV12-4, the J call TRBJ1-2; D is unresolved. V lost 4 bases and J 5 bases, leaving 8 bases between the germline ends. CDR3 length equals 12 residues. The CDR3 DNA reads as TGTGCCAGCAGTTATGAAGGGTATGGCTACACCTTC. Encoded protein: CASSYEGYGYTF.

This clonotype appeared many times. The chain combines TRBV30 with TRBJ2-1; D ambiguous. The ends were cut back, 4 bases at V and 6 bases at J, with 16 bases in the middle. This CDR3 region has 14 residues. CDR1 and CDR2 (germline): GTSNPN, SVGIG (reference sequence). The CDR3 here is CAWTGSGRGNEQFF. The CDR3 DNA sequence: TGTGCCTGGACCGGGTCGGGCAGAGGCAATGAGCAGTTCTTC.

This clonotype appeared many times. The CDR3 reads CASSQSVYTEAFF. The DNA of the CDR3 is TGCGCCAGCAGCCAATCTGTATACACTGAAGCTTTCTTT. The chain employs TRBV4-1 and TRBJ1-1; unclear D gene. The germline CDR1 and CDR2 sequences are MGHRA and YSYEKL. The V gene lost 2 bases and the J gene lost 3 bases, with 7 bases spanning the gap. CDR3 length: 13 amino acids.

This rearrangement joins TRBV27 to TRBJ2-7, with D perhaps matching TRBD2 (5 bases). CDR3 length: 15 amino acids. From germline, CDR1 is MNHEY and CDR2 SMNVEV (reference sequence). V lost 4 bases, J lost 0 bases, and 13 bases lay in between. The CDR3 loop is CASSSHADYSYEQYF. The DNA for the CDR3 is TGTGCCAGCAGTTCGCATGCCGACTACTCCTACGAGCAGTACTTC.

The sample holds many counts of this clonotype. The rearrangement joins TRBV20-1 to TRBJ2-2; D gene ambiguous. The CDR3 sequence is 13 residues long. The V and J ends lost 3 bases and 4 bases respectively, with 9 bases between them. Germline V CDR1 and CDR2: DFQATT, SNEGSKA (reference sequence). Here the CDR3 DNA reads TGCAGTGCTAGTGGGCACCGCACCGGGGAGCTGTTTTTT. Its protein is CSASGHRTGELFF.

This clonotype was counted ten times or more. The chain uses TRBV15 and TRBJ2-5; TRBD2 agrees at 10 bases. This CDR3 spans 18 amino acids. Per germline, CDR1 LNHNV and CDR2 YYDKDF (reference sequence). The V segment lost 1 base and the J segment 2 bases; nucleotides outside the gene matches: 10. The CDR3 nucleotides are TGTGCCACCAGCAGAGGGTCTAGCGGGAGAGTCGGGCAAGAGACCCAGTACTTC. Amino acids: CATSRGSSGRVGQETQYF. Variable domain in full (rest from reference TRBV15 and TRBJ2-5): DAMVIQNPRYQVTQFGKPVTLSCSQTLNHNVMYWYQQKSSQAPKLLFHYYDKDFNNEADTPDNFQSRRPNTSFCFLDIRSPGLGDTAMYLCATSRGSSGRVGQETQYFGPGTRLLVL.

This chain joins TRBV20-1 and TRBJ2-5; D ambiguous. The CDR3 covers 16 residues. The V end was cut by 1 base, the J end by 4 bases, with 19 bases between. The V gene's germline CDR1 is DFQATT and CDR2 SNEGSKA (reference sequence). In DNA form, the CDR3 reads TGCAGTGCTAGAGCCCTAGGGCCTGGATCGGGAGAGACCCAGTACTTC. Translated: CSARALGPGSGETQYF.

Only one count was recorded for this clonotype. This rearrangement joins TRBV11-2 to TRBJ2-5, with 9 bases aligning to TRBD2. The CDR3 is 16 amino acids. V shed 2 bases, J shed 2 bases, and the junction held 6 bases outside the gene matches. Per germline, CDR1 SGHAT and CDR2 FQNNGV. The CDR3 loop is CASSLMSGGTQETQYF. The CDR3 bases are TGTGCCAGCAGCTTAATGAGCGGGGGGACTCAAGAGACCCAGTACTTC.

This clonotype showed up many times. The V call is TRBV28, the J call TRBJ2-7, with TRBD1 matching 7 bases. This CDR3 has 14 residues. Unmatched junction bases numbered 7, after V lost 6 bases and J lost 2 bases. CDR1 is MDHEN, CDR2 SYDVKM, per germline. CDR3 sequence reads: CASRSGQAPYEQYF. CDR3 DNA: TGTGCCAGCAGATCCGGACAGGCTCCCTACGAGCAGTACTTC.

This clonotype has at least ten counts. For the CDR3, the DNA is TGTGCCAGCAGTTTGGGAGGGCTAGGATCTCAGCCCCAGCATTTT. Its protein product is CASSLGGLGSQPQHF. V and J are TRBV12-3 or TRBV12-4 and TRBJ1-5; D is ambiguous. Trimming pared 3 bases from V and 6 bases from J, leaving 15 bases between. The CDR3 contains 15 residues.

This clonotype was counted many times. This chain joins TRBV12-5 and TRBJ2-5; D is undetermined. Between the trimmed V and J ends, which lost 7 bases and 3 bases, there was a span of 12 bases. The length of the CDR3 is 13 residues. CDR1 and CDR2 from the germline V gene are LGHNT and FRNRAP. The CDR3, as DNA: TGTGCTAGTGCCGATACGAACGAAGAGACCCAGTACTTC. Translation gives CASADTNEETQYF.

This clonotype was counted ten times or more. The V call is TRBV7-3, the J call TRBJ2-1, with D maybe TRBD2 (6 bases). V lost 1 base to trimming and J lost 8 bases, with 12 bases between them. CDR1 and CDR2 (germline): SGHTA, FQGTGA. CDR3 length equals 14 residues. The CDR3 bases are TGTGCCAGCAGCTTAATGGCGGGGAGCCATGAGCAGTTCTTC. It specifies CASSLMAGSHEQFF.

This clonotype was counted many times. This chain connects TRBV3-1 to TRBJ2-3; TRBD2 might be the D (6 bases). Germline values: CDR1 LGHDT, CDR2 YNNKEL (reference sequence). Trimming removed 4 bases from V and 0 bases from J, with 14 bases in between. This CDR3 region has 16 residues. As DNA, the CDR3 is TGTGCCAGCAGCCCTAGGAGGGCCTGGAGCACAGATACGCAGTATTTT. Translation gives CASSPRRAWSTDTQYF.

This chain joins TRBV19 and TRBJ2-2; a possible D gene is TRBD1 (6 bases). This CDR3 contains 14 residues. Germline V CDR1 and CDR2: LNHDA, SQIVND (reference sequence). Trimming removed 11 bases at V and 7 bases at J, with 20 bases between. CDR3: CAAQAAGGHGELFF. In nucleotides, the CDR3 is TGTGCCGCCCAGGCGGCTGGGGGCCACGGGGAGCTGTTTTTT.

This clonotype turned up a few times. Here the CDR3 reads CASSLGTILNTEAFF. The CDR3 nucleotides read TGCGCCAGCAGCCTGGGGACAATCCTTAACACTGAAGCTTTCTTT. The V and J genes are TRBV5-1 and TRBJ1-1; TRBD1 might be the D (6 bases). The CDR3 consists of 15 residues. From germline, CDR1 is SGHRS and CDR2 YFSETQ. V gave up 4 bases and J gave up 2 bases, with 15 bases separating them.

This clonotype was seen repeatedly, ten times or more. The chain links TRBV20-1 to TRBJ2-1; D is perhaps TRBD2 (6 bases). CDR3 size: 13 residues. From germline, CDR1 is DFQATT and CDR2 SNEGSKA (reference sequence). Deletions cut 3 bases from V and 7 bases from J, with 13 bases between. The CDR3 DNA follows: TGCAGTGCTAGGTCTGGAGGGTGGAATGAGCAGTTCTTC. It codes for CSARSGGWNEQFF.

This clonotype was observed many times. The chain is built from TRBV5-4 and TRBJ1-1, with a weak D call TRBD1 (6 bases). CDR1 and CDR2 (germline): SGHNT, YYREEE (reference sequence). This CDR3 is built from 13 residues. V lost 7 bases to trimming and J lost 4 bases, with 14 bases between them. CDR3 in amino acids: CASRVGGGTEAFF. The CDR3 region has the DNA TGTGCCAGCCGTGTGGGGGGCGGCACTGAAGCTTTCTTT.

The chain couples TRBV7-9 to TRBJ1-1; D is uncertain. The CDR3 totals 13 residues. Germline V gives CDR1 SEHNR, CDR2 FQNEAQ (reference sequence). Trimming removed 5 bases from V and 4 bases from J, with 11 bases in between. CDR3 amino acids: CASSPVAGTEAFF. The DNA of the CDR3 is TGTGCCAGCAGCCCAGTTGCGGGCACTGAAGCTTTCTTT.

The V and J genes are TRBV6-2 or TRBV6-3 and TRBJ2-3; no firm D call. CDR1 and CDR2 from the germline V gene are MNHEY and SVGEGT. V shed 7 bases and J shed 3 bases, with 20 bases lying between them. The length of the CDR3 is 16 residues. Here the CDR3 reads CASTQKVSIRTDTQYF. The CDR3 DNA reads TGTGCCAGCACCCAGAAAGTGTCTATACGGACAGATACGCAGTATTTT.